This T cell receptor beta chain was profiled in a study of T cells after yellow fever vaccination. Study in general: Any fraction with a low cell number was prepared using SMART-Seq v4 Ultra Low Input.

A 5'RACE template-switching step, the method used to make TCR cDNA, added a universal primer site and UMIs. TCRdb ran MiXCR on the 5' RACE reads and lists one entry per CDR3 protein. The table shows approximately 74,000 distinct CDR3 sequences, with around 6.5% occurring only once. Ten or more counts support this clonotype. The V gene lost 2 bases and the J gene lost 5 bases, with 12 bases spanning the gap. The CDR3 runs 14 residues. Germline V gives CDR1 SEHNR, CDR2 FQNEAQ (reference sequence). V gene TRBV7-9 combines with J gene TRBJ2-5; D perhaps matches TRBD1 (5 bases). This TCR was sampled from a man aged 18 to 35 who received the YFV17D yellow fever vaccine. Sequenced material: CD8+ T cells sorted from PBMCs, taken 4 to 6 days after the first yellow fever vaccination. The chain's CDR3 is CASSLQGFGETQYF. CDR3 in DNA: TGTGCCAGCAGCTTACAGGGTTTTGGGGAGACCCAGTACTTC.